The present T cell receptor beta chain was sequenced within a study of CXCR3-negative and CXCR3-positive naive CD8 T cells. Study-level findings and limits: CXCR3-negative naive cells had less hydrophobic TRB CDR3s than did CXCR3-positive naive cells.

To note about this clonotype: Antigen unknown.

The CDR3 is made up of 16 amino acids. Looked up from germline, CDR1 is LNHDA and CDR2 is SQIVND (reference sequence). cDNA libraries for TRB were generated by 5' RACE incorporating UMI labels. For each CDR3 protein, TCRdb gives one entry from its re-call of the 5' RACE reads, without DNA. The sample includes 7,500 to 8,500 distinct CDR3 sequences. This TCR came from a human donor in good health. Some clones in this sample may be carry-over from other donors' samples. The chain has TRBV19 and TRBJ2-1; lacking DNA, the TRBD1 call made by TCRdb goes unchecked. The sample was naive CXCR3+ CD8+ T cells from blood. Subset specified: CD45RO-CCR7+CD27+CD95- naive CD8+ T cells expressing CXCR3 (TNR3+). The CDR3 reads CASSIPGQGSYNEQFF.